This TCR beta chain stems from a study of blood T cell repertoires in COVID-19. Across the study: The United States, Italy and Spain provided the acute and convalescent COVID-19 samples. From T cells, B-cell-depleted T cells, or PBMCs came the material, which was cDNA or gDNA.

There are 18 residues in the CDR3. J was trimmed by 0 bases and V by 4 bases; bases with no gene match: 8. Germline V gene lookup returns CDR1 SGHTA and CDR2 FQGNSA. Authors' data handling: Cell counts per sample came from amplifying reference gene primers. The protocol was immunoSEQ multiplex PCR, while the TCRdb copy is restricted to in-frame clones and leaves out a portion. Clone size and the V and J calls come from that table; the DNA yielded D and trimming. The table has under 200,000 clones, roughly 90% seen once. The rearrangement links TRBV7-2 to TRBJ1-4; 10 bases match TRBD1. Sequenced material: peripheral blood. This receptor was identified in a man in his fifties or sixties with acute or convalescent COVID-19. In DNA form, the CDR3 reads TGTGCCAGCAGCTGGACGACAGGGGGCCAAGCAACTAATGAAAAACTGTTTTTT. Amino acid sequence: CASSWTTGGQATNEKLFF.